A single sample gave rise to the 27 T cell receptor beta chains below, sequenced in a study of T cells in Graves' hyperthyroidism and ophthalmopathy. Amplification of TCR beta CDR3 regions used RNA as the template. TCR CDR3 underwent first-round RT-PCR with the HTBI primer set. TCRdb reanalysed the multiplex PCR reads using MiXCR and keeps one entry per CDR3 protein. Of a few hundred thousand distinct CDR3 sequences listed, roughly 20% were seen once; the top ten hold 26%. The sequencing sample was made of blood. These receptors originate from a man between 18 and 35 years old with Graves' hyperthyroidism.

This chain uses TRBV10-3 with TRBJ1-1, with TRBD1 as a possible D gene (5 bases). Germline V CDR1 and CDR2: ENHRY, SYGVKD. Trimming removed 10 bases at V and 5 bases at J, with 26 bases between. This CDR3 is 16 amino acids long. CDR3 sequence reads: CATMVRGSSIVTEAFF. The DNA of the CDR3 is TGTGCCACCATGGTTAGGGGTTCAAGTATCGTGACTGAAGCTTTCTTT.

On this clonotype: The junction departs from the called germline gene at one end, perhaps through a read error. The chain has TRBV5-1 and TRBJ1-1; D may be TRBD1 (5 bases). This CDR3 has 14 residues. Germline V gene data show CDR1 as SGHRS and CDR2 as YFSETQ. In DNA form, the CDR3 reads TGCGCCAGCAGCTTGGATGGGGGTATCACTGAAGTTTTCTTT. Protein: CASSLDGGITEVFF. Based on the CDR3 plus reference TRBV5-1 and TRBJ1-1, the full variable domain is KAGVTQTPRYLIKTRGQQVTLSCSPISGHRSVSWYQQTPGQGLQFLFEYFSETQRNKGNFPGRFSGRQFSNSRSEMNVSTLELGDSALYLCASSLDGGITEVFFGQGTRLTVV.

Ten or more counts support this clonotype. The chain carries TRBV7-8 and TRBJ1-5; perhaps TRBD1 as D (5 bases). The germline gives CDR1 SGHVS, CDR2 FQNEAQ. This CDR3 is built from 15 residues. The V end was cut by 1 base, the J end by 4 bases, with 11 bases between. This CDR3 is CASSLVIGGNQPQHF. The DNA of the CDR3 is TGTGCCAGCAGCTTAGTGATTGGGGGGAATCAGCCCCAGCATTTT.

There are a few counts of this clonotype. Here the CDR3 DNA reads TGTGCCAGCCGGTGGGGGGCCGGGGAGCTGTTTTTT. It specifies CASRWGAGELFF. The V call is TRBV3-1, the J call TRBJ2-2, with a weak D call TRBD2 (6 bases). CDR3 length: 12 amino acids. Trimming shortened V by 8 bases and J by 6 bases, and 10 bases separated the two germline ends. From germline, CDR1 is LGHDT and CDR2 YNNKEL (reference sequence).

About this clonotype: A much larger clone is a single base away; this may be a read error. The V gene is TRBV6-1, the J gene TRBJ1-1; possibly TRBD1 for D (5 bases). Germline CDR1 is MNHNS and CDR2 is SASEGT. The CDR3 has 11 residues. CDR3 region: CASARGPESFF. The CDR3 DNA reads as TGTGCCAGCGCGAGGGGTCCTGAATCTTTCTTT.

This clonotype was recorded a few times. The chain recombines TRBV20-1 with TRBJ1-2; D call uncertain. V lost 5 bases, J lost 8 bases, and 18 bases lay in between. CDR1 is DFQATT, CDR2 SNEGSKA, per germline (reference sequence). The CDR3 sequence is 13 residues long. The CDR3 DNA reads TGCAGTGCTCTCCTAGAAGGATCGGGGGGCTACACCTTC. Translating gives CSALLEGSGGYTF.

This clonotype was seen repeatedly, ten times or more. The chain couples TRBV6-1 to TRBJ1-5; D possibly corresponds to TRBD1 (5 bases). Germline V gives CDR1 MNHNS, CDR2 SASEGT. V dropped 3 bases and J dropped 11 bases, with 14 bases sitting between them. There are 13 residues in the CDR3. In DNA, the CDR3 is TGTGCCAGCAGTGATCGCGACAGTTGGTCCCAGCATTTT. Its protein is CASSDRDSWSQHF.

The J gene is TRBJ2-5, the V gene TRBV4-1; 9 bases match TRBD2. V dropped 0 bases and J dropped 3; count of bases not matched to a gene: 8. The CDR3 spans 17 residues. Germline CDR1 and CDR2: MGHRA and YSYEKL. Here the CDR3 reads CASSQERRTSAKETQYF. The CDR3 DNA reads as TGCGCCAGCAGCCAAGAACGGCGGACTAGCGCAAAAGAGACCCAGTACTTC.

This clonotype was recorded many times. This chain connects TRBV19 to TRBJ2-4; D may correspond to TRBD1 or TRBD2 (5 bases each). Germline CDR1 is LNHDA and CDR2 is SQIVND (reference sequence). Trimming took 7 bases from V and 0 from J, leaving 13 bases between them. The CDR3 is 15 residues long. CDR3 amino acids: CASTDRGLAKNIQYF. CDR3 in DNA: TGTGCCAGTACCGACAGAGGACTAGCCAAAAACATTCAGTACTTC.

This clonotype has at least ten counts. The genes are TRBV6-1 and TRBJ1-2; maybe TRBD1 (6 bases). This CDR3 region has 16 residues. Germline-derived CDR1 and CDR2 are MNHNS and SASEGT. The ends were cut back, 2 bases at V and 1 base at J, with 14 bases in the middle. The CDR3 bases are TGTGCCAGCAGTGAATGGGACATGCTATATAACTATGGCTACACCTTC. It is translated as CASSEWDMLYNYGYTF.

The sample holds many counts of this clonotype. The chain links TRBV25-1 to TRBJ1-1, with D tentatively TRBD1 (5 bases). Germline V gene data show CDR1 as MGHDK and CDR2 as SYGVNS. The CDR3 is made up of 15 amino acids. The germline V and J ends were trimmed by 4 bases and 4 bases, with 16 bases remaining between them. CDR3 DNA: TGTGCCAGCAGTGGCCCGGCGGGGGTCGTCACTGAAGCTTTCTTT. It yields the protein CASSGPAGVVTEAFF.

This CDR3 reads CASSATAVPSPQHF. CDR3 nucleotides: TGTGCCAGCAGTGCCACAGCAGTACCATCGCCCCAGCATTTT. This chain joins TRBV28 and TRBJ1-5; no definite D call. With 5 bases removed from V and 9 bases from J, the gap between germline ends came to 17 bases. The CDR3 length is 14 residues. The V gene's germline CDR1 is MDHEN and CDR2 SYDVKM.

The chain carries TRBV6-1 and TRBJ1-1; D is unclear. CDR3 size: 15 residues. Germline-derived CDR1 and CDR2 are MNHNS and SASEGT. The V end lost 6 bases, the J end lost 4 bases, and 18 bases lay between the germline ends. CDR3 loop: CASRRASNLPTEAFF. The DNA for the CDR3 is TGTGCCAGCAGGCGGGCGTCAAACCTTCCCACTGAAGCTTTCTTT.

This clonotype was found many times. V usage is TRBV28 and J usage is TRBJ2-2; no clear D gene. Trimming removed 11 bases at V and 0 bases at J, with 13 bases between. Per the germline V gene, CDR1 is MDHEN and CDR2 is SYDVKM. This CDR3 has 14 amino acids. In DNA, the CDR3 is TGTGCCGTACAACAGCCCGCGAACACCGGGGAGCTGTTTTTT. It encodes CAVQQPANTGELFF. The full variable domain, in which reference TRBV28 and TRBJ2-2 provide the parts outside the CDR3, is DVKVTQSSRYLVKRTGEKVFLECVQDMDHENMFWYRQDPGLGLRLIYFSYDVKMKEKGDIPEGYSVSREKKERFSLILESASTNQTSMYLCAVQQPANTGELFFGEGSRLTVL.

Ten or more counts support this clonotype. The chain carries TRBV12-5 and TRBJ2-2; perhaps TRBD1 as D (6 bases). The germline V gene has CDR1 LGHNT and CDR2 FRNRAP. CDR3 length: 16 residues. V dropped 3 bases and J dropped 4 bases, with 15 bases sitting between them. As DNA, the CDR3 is TGTGCTAGTGGTTTCTTCTTGGGGGCAGTCACCGGGGAGCTGTTTTTT. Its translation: CASGFFLGAVTGELFF.

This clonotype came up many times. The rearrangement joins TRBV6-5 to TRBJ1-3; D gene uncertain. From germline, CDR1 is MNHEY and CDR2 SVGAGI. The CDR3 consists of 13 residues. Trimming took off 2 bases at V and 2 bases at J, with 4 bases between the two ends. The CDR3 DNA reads TGTGCCAGCAGTTACATGCCTGGAAACACCATATATTTT. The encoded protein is CASSYMPGNTIYF.

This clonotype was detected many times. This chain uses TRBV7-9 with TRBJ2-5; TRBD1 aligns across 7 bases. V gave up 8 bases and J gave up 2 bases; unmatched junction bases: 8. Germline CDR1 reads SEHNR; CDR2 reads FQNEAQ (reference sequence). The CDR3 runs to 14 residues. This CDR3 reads CASGTTGLQETQYF. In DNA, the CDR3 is TGTGCCAGCGGAACGACAGGGCTACAAGAGACCCAGTACTTC.

DNA of the CDR3: TGTGCCAGCAGTGAAGGCGGATTCCCCTACGAGCAGTACTTC. It codes for CASSEGGFPYEQYF. The rearrangement uses TRBV6-1 and TRBJ2-7; D gene uncertain. The germline V gene has CDR1 MNHNS and CDR2 SASEGT. This CDR3 has 14 residues. V gave up 1 base and J gave up 2 bases, with 9 bases separating them.

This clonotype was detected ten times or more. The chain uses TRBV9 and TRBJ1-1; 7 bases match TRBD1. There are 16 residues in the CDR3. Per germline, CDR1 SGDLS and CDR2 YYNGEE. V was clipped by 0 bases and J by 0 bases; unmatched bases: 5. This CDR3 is CASSVGQGDMNTEAFF. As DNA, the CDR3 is TGTGCCAGCAGCGTAGGACAGGGAGACATGAACACTGAAGCTTTCTTT.

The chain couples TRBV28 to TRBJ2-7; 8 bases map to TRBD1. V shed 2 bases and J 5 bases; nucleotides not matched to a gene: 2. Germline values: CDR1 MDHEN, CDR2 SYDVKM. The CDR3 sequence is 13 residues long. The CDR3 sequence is CASSLRQGHEQYF. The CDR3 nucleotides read TGTGCCAGCAGTTTACGACAGGGGCACGAGCAGTACTTC.

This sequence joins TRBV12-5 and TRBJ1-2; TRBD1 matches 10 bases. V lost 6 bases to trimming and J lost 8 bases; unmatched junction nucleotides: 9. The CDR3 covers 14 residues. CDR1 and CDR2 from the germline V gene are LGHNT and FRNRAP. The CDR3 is CASGAGQGSRGYTF. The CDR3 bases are TGTGCTAGTGGGGCGGGACAGGGGAGTAGGGGCTACACCTTC.

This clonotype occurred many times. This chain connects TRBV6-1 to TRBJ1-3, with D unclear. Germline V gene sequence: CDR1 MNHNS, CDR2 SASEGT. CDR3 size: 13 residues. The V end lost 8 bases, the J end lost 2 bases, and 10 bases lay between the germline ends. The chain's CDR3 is CASAGNPGNTIYF. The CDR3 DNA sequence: TGTGCCAGCGCTGGTAATCCTGGAAACACCATATATTTT.

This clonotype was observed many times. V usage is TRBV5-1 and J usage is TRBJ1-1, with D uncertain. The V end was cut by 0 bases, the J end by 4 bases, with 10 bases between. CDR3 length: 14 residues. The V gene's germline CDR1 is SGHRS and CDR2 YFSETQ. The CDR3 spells CASSLGGESTEAFF. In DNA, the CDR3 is TGCGCCAGCAGCTTGGGAGGCGAGAGCACTGAAGCTTTCTTT. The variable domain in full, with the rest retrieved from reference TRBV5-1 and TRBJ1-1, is KAGVTQTPRYLIKTRGQQVTLSCSPISGHRSVSWYQQTPGQGLQFLFEYFSETQRNKGNFPGRFSGRQFSNSRSEMNVSTLELGDSALYLCASSLGGESTEAFFGQGTRLTVV.

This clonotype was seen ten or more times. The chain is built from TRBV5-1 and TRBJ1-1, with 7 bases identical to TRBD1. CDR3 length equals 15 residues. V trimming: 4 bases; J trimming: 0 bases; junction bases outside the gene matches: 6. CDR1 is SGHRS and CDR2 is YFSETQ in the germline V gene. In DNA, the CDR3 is TGCGCCAGCAGCGCCCTGACAGGGATGAACACTGAAGCTTTCTTT. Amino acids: CASSALTGMNTEAFF. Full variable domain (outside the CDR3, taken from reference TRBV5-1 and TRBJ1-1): KAGVTQTPRYLIKTRGQQVTLSCSPISGHRSVSWYQQTPGQGLQFLFEYFSETQRNKGNFPGRFSGRQFSNSRSEMNVSTLELGDSALYLCASSALTGMNTEAFFGQGTRLTVV.

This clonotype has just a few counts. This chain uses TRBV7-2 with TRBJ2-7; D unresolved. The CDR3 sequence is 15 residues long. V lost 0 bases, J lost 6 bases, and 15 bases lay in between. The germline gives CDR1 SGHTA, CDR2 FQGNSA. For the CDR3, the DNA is TGTGCCAGCAGCTTAGCAACCGGGCAAGCAAGCGAGCAGTACTTC. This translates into CASSLATGQASEQYF.

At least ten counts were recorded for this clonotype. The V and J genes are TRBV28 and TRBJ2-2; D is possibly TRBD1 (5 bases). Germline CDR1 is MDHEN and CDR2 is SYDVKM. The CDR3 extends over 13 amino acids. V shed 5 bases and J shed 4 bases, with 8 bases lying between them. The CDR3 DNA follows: TGTGCCAGCAGTGCCGACAGCACCGGGGAGCTGTTTTTT. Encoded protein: CASSADSTGELFF.

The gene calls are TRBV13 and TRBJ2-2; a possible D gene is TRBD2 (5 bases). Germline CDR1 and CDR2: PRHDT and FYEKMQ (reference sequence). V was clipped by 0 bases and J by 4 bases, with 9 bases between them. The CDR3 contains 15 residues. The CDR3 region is CASSLGARGTGELFF. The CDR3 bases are TGTGCCAGCAGCTTAGGAGCCCGGGGCACCGGGGAGCTGTTTTTT.